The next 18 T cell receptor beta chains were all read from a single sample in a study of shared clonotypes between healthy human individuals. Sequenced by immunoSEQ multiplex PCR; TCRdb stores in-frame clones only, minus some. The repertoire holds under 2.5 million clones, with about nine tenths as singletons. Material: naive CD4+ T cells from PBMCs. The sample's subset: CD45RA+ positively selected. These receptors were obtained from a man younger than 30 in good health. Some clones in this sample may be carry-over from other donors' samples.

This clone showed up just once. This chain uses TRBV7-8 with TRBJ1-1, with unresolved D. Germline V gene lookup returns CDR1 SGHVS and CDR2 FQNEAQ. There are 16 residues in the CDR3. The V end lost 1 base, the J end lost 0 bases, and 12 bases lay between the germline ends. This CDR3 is CASSLEGRNLNTEAFF. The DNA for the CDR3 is TGTGCCAGCAGCTTAGAAGGACGGAACTTGAACACTGAAGCTTTCTTT.

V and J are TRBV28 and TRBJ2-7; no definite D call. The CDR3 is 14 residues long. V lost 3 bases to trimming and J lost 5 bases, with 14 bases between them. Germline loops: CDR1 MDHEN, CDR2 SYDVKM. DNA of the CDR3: TGTGCCAGCAGTTTTTTTGGGGTCAGGAACGAGCAGTACTTC. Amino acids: CASSFFGVRNEQYF.

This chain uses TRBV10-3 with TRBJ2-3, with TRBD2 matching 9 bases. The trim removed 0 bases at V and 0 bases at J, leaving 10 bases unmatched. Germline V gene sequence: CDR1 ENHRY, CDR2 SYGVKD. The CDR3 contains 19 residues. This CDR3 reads CAISESPLAGLDSTDTQYF. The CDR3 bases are TGTGCCATCAGTGAGTCCCCGCTAGCGGGATTAGATAGCACAGATACGCAGTATTTT.

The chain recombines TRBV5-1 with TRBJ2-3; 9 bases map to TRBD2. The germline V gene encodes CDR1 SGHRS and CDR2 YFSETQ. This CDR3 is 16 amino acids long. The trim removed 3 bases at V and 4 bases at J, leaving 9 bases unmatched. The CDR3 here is CASSSDSGSGADTQYF. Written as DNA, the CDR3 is TGCGCCAGCAGCTCCGATAGCGGGAGTGGAGCAGATACGCAGTATTTT.

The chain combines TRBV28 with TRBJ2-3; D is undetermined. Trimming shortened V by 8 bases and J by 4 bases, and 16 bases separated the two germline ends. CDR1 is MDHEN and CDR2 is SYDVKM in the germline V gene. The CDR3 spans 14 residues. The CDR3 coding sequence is TGTGCCAGCTCGTCCTTCAGCGCGGCAGATACGCAGTATTTT. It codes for CASSSFSAADTQYF.

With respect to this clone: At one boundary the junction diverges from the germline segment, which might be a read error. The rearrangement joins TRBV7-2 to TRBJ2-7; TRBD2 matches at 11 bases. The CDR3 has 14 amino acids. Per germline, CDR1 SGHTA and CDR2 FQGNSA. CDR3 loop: CASSVAGGPHEQYF. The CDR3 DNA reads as TGTGCCAGCAGCGTAGCGGGAGGGCCCCACGAGCAGTACTTC.

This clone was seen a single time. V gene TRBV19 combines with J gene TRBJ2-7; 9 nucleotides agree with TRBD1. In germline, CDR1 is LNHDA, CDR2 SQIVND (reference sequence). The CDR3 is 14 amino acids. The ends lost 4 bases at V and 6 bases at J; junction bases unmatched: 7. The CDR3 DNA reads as TGTGCCAGTAGTAGGGGACAGGGAGGGTTCGAGCAGTACTTC. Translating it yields CASSRGQGGFEQYF.

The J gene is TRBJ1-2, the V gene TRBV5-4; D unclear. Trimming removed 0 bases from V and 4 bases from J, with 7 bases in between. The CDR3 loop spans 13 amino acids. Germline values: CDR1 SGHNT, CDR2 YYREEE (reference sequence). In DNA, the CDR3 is TGTGCCAGCAGCTTGGGCAGGCGCTATGGCTACACCTTC. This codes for CASSLGRRYGYTF. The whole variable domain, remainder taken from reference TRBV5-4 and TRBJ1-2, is ETGVTQSPTHLIKTRGQQVTLRCSSQSGHNTVSWYQQALGQGPQFIFQYYREEENGRGNFPPRFSGLQFPNYSSELNVNALELDDSALYLCASSLGRRYGYTFGSGTRLTVV.

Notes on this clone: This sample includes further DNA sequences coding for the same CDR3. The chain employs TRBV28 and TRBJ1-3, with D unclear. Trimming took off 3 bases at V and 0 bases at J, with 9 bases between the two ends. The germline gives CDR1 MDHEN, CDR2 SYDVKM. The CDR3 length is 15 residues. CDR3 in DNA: TGTGCCAGCAGTTTGCGGCCCGGCTCTGGAAACACCATATATTTT. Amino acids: CASSLRPGSGNTIYF.

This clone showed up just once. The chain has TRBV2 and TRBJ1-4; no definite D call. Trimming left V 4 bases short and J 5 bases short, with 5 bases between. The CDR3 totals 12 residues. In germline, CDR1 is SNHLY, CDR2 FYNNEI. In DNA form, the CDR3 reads TGTGCCAGCAGTGTCCAAAATGAAAAACTGTTTTTT. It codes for CASSVQNEKLFF.

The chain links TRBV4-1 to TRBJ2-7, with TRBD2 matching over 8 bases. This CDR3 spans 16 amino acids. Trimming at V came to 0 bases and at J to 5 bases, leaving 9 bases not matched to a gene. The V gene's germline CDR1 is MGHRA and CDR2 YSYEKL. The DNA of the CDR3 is TGCGCCAGCAGCCAAGAGGGGGGACTAGTTCCCCACGAGCAGTACTTC. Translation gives CASSQEGGLVPHEQYF.

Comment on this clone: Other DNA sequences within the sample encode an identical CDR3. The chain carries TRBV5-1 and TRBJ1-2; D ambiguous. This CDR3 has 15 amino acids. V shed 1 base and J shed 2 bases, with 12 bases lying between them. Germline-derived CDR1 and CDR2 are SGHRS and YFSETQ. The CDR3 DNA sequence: TGCGCCAGCAGCTTGCGCGCCGGTGGGAACTATGGCTACACCTTC. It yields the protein CASSLRAGGNYGYTF. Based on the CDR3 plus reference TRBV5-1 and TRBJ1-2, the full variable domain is KAGVTQTPRYLIKTRGQQVTLSCSPISGHRSVSWYQQTPGQGLQFLFEYFSETQRNKGNFPGRFSGRQFSNSRSEMNVSTLELGDSALYLCASSLRAGGNYGYTFGSGTRLTVV.

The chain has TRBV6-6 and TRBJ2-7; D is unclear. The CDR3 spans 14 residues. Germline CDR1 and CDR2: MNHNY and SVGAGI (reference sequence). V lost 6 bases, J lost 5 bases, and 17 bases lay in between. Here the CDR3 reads CASRSPGSYHEQYF. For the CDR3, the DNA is TGTGCCAGCAGGTCCCCTGGGTCCTATCACGAGCAGTACTTC.

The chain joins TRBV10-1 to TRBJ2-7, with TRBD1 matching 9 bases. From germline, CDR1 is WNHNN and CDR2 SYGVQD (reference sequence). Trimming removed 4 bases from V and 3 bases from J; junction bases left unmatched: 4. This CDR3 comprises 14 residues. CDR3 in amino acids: CASSGMTGGYEQYF. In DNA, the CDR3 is TGCGCCAGCAGTGGGATGACAGGGGGCTACGAGCAGTACTTC.

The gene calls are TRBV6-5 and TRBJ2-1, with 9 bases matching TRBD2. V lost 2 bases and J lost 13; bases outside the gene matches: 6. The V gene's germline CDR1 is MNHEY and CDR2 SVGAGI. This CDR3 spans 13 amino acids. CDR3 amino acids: CASSYDLAGVQFF. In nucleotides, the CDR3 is TGTGCCAGCAGTTACGATTTAGCGGGAGTACAGTTCTTC.

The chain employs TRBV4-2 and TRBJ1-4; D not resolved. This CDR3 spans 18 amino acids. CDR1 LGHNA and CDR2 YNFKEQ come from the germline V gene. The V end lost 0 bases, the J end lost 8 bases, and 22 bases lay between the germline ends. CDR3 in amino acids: CASSQDLVRMLTAEKLFF. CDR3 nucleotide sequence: TGTGCCAGCAGCCAAGATCTGGTTCGGATGTTGACTGCGGAAAAACTGTTTTTT.

The CDR3 nucleotides are TGTGCCAGCAGCTCAAGACTAGCGGGAGCGGAAGATACGCAGTATTTT. Protein sequence: CASSSRLAGAEDTQYF. The V call is TRBV7-6, the J call TRBJ2-3; 12 positions match TRBD2. Germline V gene sequence: CDR1 SGHVS, CDR2 FNYEAQ. V lost 4 bases, J lost 5 bases, and 7 bases stayed unmatched. The CDR3 length is 16 residues.

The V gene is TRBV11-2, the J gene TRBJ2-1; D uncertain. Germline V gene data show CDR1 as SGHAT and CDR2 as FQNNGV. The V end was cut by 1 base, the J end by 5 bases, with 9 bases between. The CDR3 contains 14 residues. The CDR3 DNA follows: TGTGCCAGCAGCTTAGGGCTAGGACACAATGAGCAGTTCTTC. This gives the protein CASSLGLGHNEQFF.